The 8 T cell receptor beta chains in this list originate from one sample, sequenced in a study of STAT3 mutations in large granular lymphocyte leukemia. Data came from immunoSEQ multiplex PCR; TCRdb stores just in-frame clones and leaves some out. Its table records about 2,300 clones. The antigens for these receptors are not known. Findings and caveats of the study: In T-cell large granular lymphocyte leukemia, about half of patients showed multiple immunodominant subclonotypes.

Sample: PBMCs. The receptors were gathered from a human donor with T large granular lymphocyte leukemia. The donor label of this sample is uncertain. Some clones in this sample may be carry-over from other donors' samples.

In the case of this clone: No conserved phenylalanine or tryptophan is present at the end of the CDR3, so a read error is the likely explanation. The DNA is omitted, as the CDR3 cannot be located on it reliably, and the CDR3 follows TCRdb's listing. The chain is built from TRBV5-1 and TRBJ2-1; TRBD1 is the table's D call and was not checked against the DNA. The CDR3 length equals 13 residues, ends included. Per the germline V gene, CDR1 is SGHRS and CDR2 is YFSETQ. CDR3 sequence: CASSTRVFSILDE.

Notes on this clone: The conserved phenylalanine or tryptophan is not found at the CDR3 terminus, so this likely reflects a read error. It is unclear where the CDR3 begins or ends on the DNA, so no DNA is shown, and the CDR3 is as TCRdb lists it. This chain uses TRBV10-3 with TRBJ2-1; the DNA was not compared with TRBD1, the D call given in the table. The germline V gene has CDR1 ENHRY and CDR2 SYGVKD. Inclusive of both ends, the CDR3 amounts to 10 amino acids. The CDR3 reads CAISGVGGNE.

A remark on this clone: The conserved phenylalanine or tryptophan normally closing the CDR3 is absent here, so this likely arose from a read error. The limits of the CDR3 on the DNA are not certain, so only TCRdb's listed CDR3 is given. The chain employs TRBV30 and TRBJ1-4; the table's D call, TRBD1, was not checked against the DNA. Inclusive of both ends, the CDR3 amounts to 9 amino acids. The germline CDR1 and CDR2 sequences are GTSNPN and SVGIG (reference sequence). The CDR3 protein is CAWSGTVKK.

According to its frequency, this clone is medium-sized. The CDR3 does not close with the conserved phenylalanine or tryptophan, likely indicating a read error. The DNA is omitted, as the CDR3 cannot be located on it reliably, and the CDR3 follows TCRdb's listing. The rearrangement joins TRBV24-1 to TRBJ2-1; TRBD2 is the table's D call, not checked against the DNA. The CDR3 spans 12 amino acids, including both terminal residues. The germline V gene has CDR1 KGHDR and CDR2 SFDVKD. CDR3 protein: CATSDLQTSYGE.

About this clone itself: A read error is likely, as this CDR3 ends without the conserved phenylalanine or tryptophan. The DNA is left out, because the CDR3 cannot be placed on it with certainty; the CDR3 is given as TCRdb lists it. The V gene is TRBV7-2, the J gene TRBJ1-2; the table's D call, TRBD1, was not checked against the DNA. Ends included, the CDR3 has 11 residues. In germline, CDR1 is SGHTA, CDR2 FQGNSA. CDR3: CASSLDGQQGG.

A remark on this clone: The CDR3 does not end in the conserved phenylalanine or tryptophan, so this is likely a read error. The DNA is omitted, as the CDR3 cannot be located on it reliably, and the CDR3 follows TCRdb's listing. The chain combines TRBV2 with TRBJ1-2. The CDR3 spans 10 amino acids, including both terminal residues. Germline CDR1 and CDR2: SNHLY and FYNNEI. Here the CDR3 reads CASNGFYFYG.

As to this clone: Lacking the conserved final phenylalanine or tryptophan, this CDR3 likely reflects a read error. The limits of the CDR3 on the DNA are not certain, so only TCRdb's listed CDR3 is given. The chain employs TRBV20-1 and TRBJ2-1; TRBD1, as called in the table, went unchecked against the DNA. The V gene's germline CDR1 is DFQATT and CDR2 SNEGSKA (reference sequence). Both ends counted, the CDR3 spans 12 residues. The CDR3 sequence: CSAGTSGRLLNE.

Points on this clone: The CDR3 does not close with the conserved phenylalanine or tryptophan, likely indicating a read error. The DNA is omitted, as the CDR3 cannot be located on it reliably, and the CDR3 follows TCRdb's listing. This rearrangement joins TRBV5-1 to TRBJ2-7; TRBD1 is the table's D call, not checked against the DNA. The CDR3 region is 11 residues in length, termini included. Per the germline V gene, CDR1 is SGHRS and CDR2 is YFSETQ. The CDR3 loop is CASSLFTGNYE.